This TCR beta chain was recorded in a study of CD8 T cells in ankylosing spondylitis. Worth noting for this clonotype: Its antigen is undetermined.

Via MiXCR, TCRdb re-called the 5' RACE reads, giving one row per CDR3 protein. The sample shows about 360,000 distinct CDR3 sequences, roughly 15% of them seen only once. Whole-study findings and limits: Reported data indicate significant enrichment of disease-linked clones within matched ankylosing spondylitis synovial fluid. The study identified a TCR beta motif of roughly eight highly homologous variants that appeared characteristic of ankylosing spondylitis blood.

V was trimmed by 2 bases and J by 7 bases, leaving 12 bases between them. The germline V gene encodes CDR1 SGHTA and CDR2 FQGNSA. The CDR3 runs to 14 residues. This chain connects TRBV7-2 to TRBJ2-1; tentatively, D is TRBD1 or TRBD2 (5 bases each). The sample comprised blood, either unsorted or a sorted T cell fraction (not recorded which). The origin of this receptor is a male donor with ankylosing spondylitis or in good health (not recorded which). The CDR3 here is CASSLRWGKNEQFF. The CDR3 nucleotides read TGTGCCAGCAGCTTACGGTGGGGGAAGAATGAGCAGTTCTTC.